These 22 T cell receptor beta chains originate from one sample sequenced in a study of blood T cells in healthy people across ages. A second PCR, run for about 6 to 11 cycles, used a sample-barcoded 5' primer plus a J-beta primer mix. TCRdb reprocessed the 5' RACE reads with MiXCR, giving one entry per CDR3 protein. The top ten clones hold 15% to 20% of a sample with 1,100,000 or so distinct CDR3 sequences, under 45% of them seen once. The sample consisted of blood. The receptors shown here come from a woman in her fifties or sixties in good health.

The chain combines TRBV3-1 with TRBJ2-1, with 7 bases aligning to TRBD2. V shed 3 bases and J 0 bases; nucleotides not matched to a gene: 11. CDR3 length: 18 amino acids. Germline CDR1 LGHDT, CDR2 YNNKEL (reference sequence). The CDR3 protein is CASSHTATSAFSYNEQFF. The CDR3, as DNA: TGTGCCAGCAGCCATACAGCCACTAGCGCCTTCTCCTACAATGAGCAGTTCTTC.

V and J are TRBV5-1 and TRBJ1-1, with 8 nucleotides matching TRBD1. This CDR3 is 14 amino acids long. Germline values: CDR1 SGHRS, CDR2 YFSETQ. V shed 4 bases and J 8 bases; nucleotides not matched to a gene: 10. The CDR3 DNA is TGCGCCAGCAGCCCCGCAGGGGGCGAAACCGAAGCTTTCTTT. This translates into CASSPAGGETEAFF. Full variable domain (rest looked up from reference TRBV5-1 and TRBJ1-1): KAGVTQTPRYLIKTRGQQVTLSCSPISGHRSVSWYQQTPGQGLQFLFEYFSETQRNKGNFPGRFSGRQFSNSRSEMNVSTLELGDSALYLCASSPAGGETEAFFGQGTRLTVV.

This chain joins TRBV29-1 and TRBJ1-2; D remains ambiguous. V lost 6 bases, J lost 4 bases, and 21 bases lay in between. Germline assignment: CDR1 SQVTM and CDR2 ANQGSEA. The CDR3 is 15 amino acids. CDR3 DNA sequence: TGCAGCGTCCCAAGGATGACCTCAAGCAGCTATGGCTACACCTTC. Its translation is CSVPRMTSSSYGYTF.

At least ten counts were recorded for this clonotype. The CDR3 reads CASSETGHEQYF. DNA for the CDR3: TGTGCCAGCAGTGAAACGGGGCACGAGCAGTACTTC. The chain links TRBV2 to TRBJ2-7; the D gene could be TRBD1 or TRBD2 (5 bases each). This CDR3 is 12 amino acids long. The V end was cut by 2 bases, the J end by 5 bases, with 7 bases between. From germline, CDR1 is SNHLY and CDR2 FYNNEI.

This clonotype was seen once. The chain joins TRBV5-1 to TRBJ1-1; D not resolved. Germline V gene lookup returns CDR1 SGHRS and CDR2 YFSETQ. The germline V and J ends were trimmed by 0 bases and 4 bases, with 7 bases remaining between them. The CDR3 totals 13 residues. In DNA, the CDR3 is TGCGCCAGCAGCTTGGAGTCAGCCACTGAAGCTTTCTTT. Protein product: CASSLESATEAFF.

DNA for the CDR3: TGTGCCAGCAGCCGGAGTGGGGGAGGGCGTCGGGAGCAGTACTTC. Protein product: CASSRSGGGRREQYF. The gene calls are TRBV3-1 and TRBJ2-5; 7 nucleotides line up with TRBD2. V lost 4 bases and J lost 11; bases outside the gene matches: 16. CDR3 length equals 15 residues. The V gene's germline CDR1 is LGHDT and CDR2 YNNKEL (reference sequence).

This clonotype was seen a handful of times. The V call is TRBV20-1, the J call TRBJ2-7; D may be TRBD1 or TRBD2 (5 bases each). V was clipped by 4 bases and J by 4 bases, with 17 bases between them. This CDR3 has 14 residues. Germline CDR1 DFQATT, CDR2 SNEGSKA (reference sequence). CDR3 residues: CSAKLGARPYEQYF. DNA for the CDR3: TGCAGTGCTAAACTCGGGGCTCGACCTTACGAGCAGTACTTC.

This clonotype was found a few times. This chain joins TRBV20-1 and TRBJ2-4, with 11 bases that match TRBD2. The end of the DNA aligns better with TRBJ2-7, so the J call may be wrong. The CDR3 has 14 amino acids. Per the germline V gene, CDR1 is DFQATT and CDR2 is SNEGSKA (reference sequence). The chain's CDR3 is CSARPLAGGYEQYF. As DNA, the CDR3 is TGCAGTGCTAGACCTCTAGCGGGAGGTTACGAGCAGTACTTC.

The chain combines TRBV2 with TRBJ2-3, with 8 bases lining up with TRBD2. V was pared by 5 bases and J by 4 bases, with 8 bases of the junction left unmatched. Germline CDR1 reads SNHLY; CDR2 reads FYNNEI. The CDR3 is made up of 15 amino acids. The CDR3 reads CASSLRGAGADTQYF. CDR3 in DNA: TGTGCCAGCAGTCTGCGGGGGGCAGGAGCAGATACGCAGTATTTT.

This clonotype was picked up a small number of times. V and J are TRBV5-5 and TRBJ2-5; D is ambiguous. The V gene lost 0 bases and the J gene lost 12 bases, with 15 bases spanning the gap. This CDR3 spans 13 amino acids. The germline V gene encodes CDR1 SGHKS and CDR2 YYEKEE (reference sequence). The CDR3 DNA reads as TGTGCCAGCAGCTTGGGCAGATCCGCCCAGGAGTACTTC. It encodes CASSLGRSAQEYF.

Ten or more counts support this clonotype. This chain joins TRBV4-2 and TRBJ2-5, with D maybe TRBD1 (5 bases). Germline CDR1 and CDR2: LGHNA and YNFKEQ. The CDR3 has 16 residues. V gave up 0 bases and J gave up 4 bases, with 15 bases separating them. CDR3 sequence reads: CASSQETGLRGETQYF. The CDR3 DNA follows: TGTGCCAGCAGCCAAGAGACTGGGCTAAGGGGAGAGACCCAGTACTTC.

CDR3 nucleotide sequence: TGTGCCAGCAGCTTAGAAGGGGGGCTAGCGGTGGGCAGGGAGCAGTTCTTC. It specifies CASSLEGGLAVGREQFF. The V gene is TRBV11-2, the J gene TRBJ2-1; D possibly corresponds to TRBD2 (7 bases). Germline-derived CDR1 and CDR2 are SGHAT and FQNNGV. The CDR3 runs 17 residues. The germline V and J ends were trimmed by 0 bases and 10 bases, with 22 bases remaining between them.

This clonotype was seen more than once but under ten times. This CDR3 reads CASTPGPGGNEQFF. The CDR3 bases are TGCGCCAGCACCCCAGGTCCGGGGGGGAATGAGCAGTTCTTC. The J gene is TRBJ2-1, the V gene TRBV4-1; TRBD2 agrees at 8 bases. Germline V CDR1 and CDR2: MGHRA, YSYEKL. The CDR3 consists of 14 residues. Germline trimming cut 7 bases from V and 7 bases from J; bases unmatched to any gene: 9.

The genes are TRBV5-1 and TRBJ1-6; D remains unclear. With 0 bases removed from V and 8 bases from J, the gap between germline ends came to 6 bases. The CDR3 is 13 amino acids. Germline CDR1 is SGHRS and CDR2 is YFSETQ. Here the CDR3 DNA reads TGCGCCAGCAGCTTGGTTGGGTATTCACCCCTCCACTTT. This encodes CASSLVGYSPLHF.

Of note for this clonotype: The junction shows a germline mismatch at one end, possibly a read error. The chain couples TRBV4-2 to TRBJ1-2, with D possibly TRBD1 on 6 matching bases. There are 16 residues in the CDR3. Germline assignment: CDR1 LGHNA and CDR2 YNFKEQ. CDR3 sequence: CASGQGLTGKNYGYTF. CDR3 coding DNA: TGTGCCAGCGGCCAAGGTTTGACAGGAAAAAACTATGGCTACACCTTC.

V is TRBV7-9 and J is TRBJ2-7; TRBD1 agrees at 9 bases. V lost 5 bases and J lost 7; bases outside the gene matches: 12. The CDR3 runs 15 residues. The germline V gene has CDR1 SEHNR and CDR2 FQNEAQ (reference sequence). DNA of the CDR3: TGTGCCAGCAGCATCATACAGGGGGCCTCGGAAGAGCAGTACTTC. Its translation is CASSIIQGASEEQYF.

This clonotype was detected only a few times. The chain uses TRBV12-3 or TRBV12-4 and TRBJ2-5; the match to TRBD2 covers 8 bases. The V and J ends lost 3 bases and 3 bases, in that order; junction bases with no gene match: 3. The CDR3 loop spans 14 amino acids. The DNA for the CDR3 is TGTGCCAGCAGTTTGGCGGGACTAGAAGAGACCCAGTACTTC. It yields the protein CASSLAGLEETQYF.

CDR3 in amino acids: CASGQGNTDTQYF. CDR3 DNA: TGTGCCAGCGGACAGGGGAACACAGATACGCAGTATTTT. The chain couples TRBV6-1 to TRBJ2-3; 9 nucleotides agree with TRBD1. Unmatched junction bases numbered 2, after V lost 8 bases and J lost 2 bases. The CDR3 has 13 amino acids. Germline CDR1 and CDR2: MNHNS and SASEGT.

The chain joins TRBV28 to TRBJ2-7; 8 bases match TRBD1. The length of the CDR3 is 14 residues. V trimming: 6 bases; J trimming: 5 bases; junction bases outside the gene matches: 9. Germline-derived CDR1 and CDR2 are MDHEN and SYDVKM. The CDR3 protein is CASRATGEEDEQYF. For the CDR3, the DNA is TGTGCCAGCAGAGCGACAGGGGAGGAGGACGAGCAGTACTTC.

This clonotype was counted between two and nine times. J is TRBJ2-1 and V is TRBV20-1; D may be TRBD2 (6 bases). Germline loops: CDR1 DFQATT, CDR2 SNEGSKA (reference sequence). V lost 0 bases and J 5 bases, leaving 17 bases between the germline ends. The CDR3 length is 16 residues. CDR3 coding DNA: TGCAGTGCTAGAGATGGAGGGAGGCCTGGGAACAATGAGCAGTTCTTC. Translating it yields CSARDGGRPGNNEQFF.

J is TRBJ2-1 and V is TRBV20-1; 7 positions match TRBD2. Per germline, CDR1 DFQATT and CDR2 SNEGSKA (reference sequence). This CDR3 has 14 amino acids. CDR3 bases: TGCAGCTTAGGCGGGAGCTGGGTTGACAATGAGCAGTTCTTC. Its protein product is CSLGGSWVDNEQFF.

V and J are TRBV5-1 and TRBJ2-5; D is possibly TRBD1 or TRBD2 (5 bases each). Germline CDR1 is SGHRS and CDR2 is YFSETQ. This CDR3 spans 14 amino acids. The germline V and J ends were trimmed by 0 bases and 4 bases, with 10 bases remaining between them. CDR3 sequence reads: CASSLALGTETQYF. In DNA, the CDR3 is TGCGCCAGCAGCTTGGCCCTAGGGACAGAGACCCAGTACTTC.